This T cell receptor (beta chain) was obtained from a study of blood T cell repertoires in COVID-19. Study summary: Donors in the United States, Italy and Spain gave samples during acute or convalescent COVID-19.

Comment on this clone: A junction boundary mismatches the germline segment, possibly from a read error.

Per the authors' pipeline: Amplification of reference gene primers provided the estimated nucleated cell counts. Only in-frame clones appear in the TCRdb table, and some are missing; sequencing was by immunoSEQ multiplex PCR. The V and J calls and clone size are taken from that table; D and trimming were inferred from the DNA. This table has around 200,000 clones, around 90% appearing once. This CDR3 has 13 amino acids. In germline, CDR1 is SGHDT, CDR2 YYEEEE. The rearrangement uses TRBV5-6 and TRBJ2-3, with TRBD2 matching over 12 bases. The sequence came from a man between 35 and 55 years old with acute or convalescent COVID-19. The specimen was peripheral blood. The CDR3 reads CASSLAGSSGGAF. CDR3 in DNA: TGTGCCAGCAGCTTGGCCGGGTCTAGCGGGGGGGCTTTT.